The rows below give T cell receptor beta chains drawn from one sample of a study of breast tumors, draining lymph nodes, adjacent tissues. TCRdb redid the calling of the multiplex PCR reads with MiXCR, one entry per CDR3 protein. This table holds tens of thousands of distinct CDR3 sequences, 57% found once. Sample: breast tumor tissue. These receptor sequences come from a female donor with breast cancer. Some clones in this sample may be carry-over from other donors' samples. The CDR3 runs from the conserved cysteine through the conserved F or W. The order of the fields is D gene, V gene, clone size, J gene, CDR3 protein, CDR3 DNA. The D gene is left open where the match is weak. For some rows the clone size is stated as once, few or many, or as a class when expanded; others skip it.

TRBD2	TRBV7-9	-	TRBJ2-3	CASSARDPVGGGGTDTQYF	TGTGCCAGCAGTGCTAGAGATCCTGTGGGCGGGGGGGGCACAGATACGCAGTATTTT
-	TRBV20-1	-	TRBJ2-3	CSARPADTQYF	TGCAGTGCTAGACCGGCAGATACGCAGTATTTT
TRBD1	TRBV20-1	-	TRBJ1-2	CSARVAPEDRGRYGYAF	TGCAGTGCTAGGGTCGCCCCGGAGGACAGGGGGAGGTATGGCTACGCCTTC
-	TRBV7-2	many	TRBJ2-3	CASKAVVSTDTQYF	TGTGCCAGCAAGGCGGTGGTCAGCACAGATACGCAGTATTTT
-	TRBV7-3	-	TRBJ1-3	CASSKGRSGNTIYF	TGTGCCAGCAGCAAGGGCCGCTCTGGAAACACCATATATTTT
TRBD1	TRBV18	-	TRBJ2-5	CASSPQAGGQETQYF	TGTGCCAGCTCACCACAGGCAGGGGGCCAAGAGACCCAGTACTTC
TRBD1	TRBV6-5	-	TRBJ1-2	CASSFPRQGSPYGYTF	TGTGCCAGCAGCTTCCCCAGACAGGGCTCTCCCTATGGCTACACCTTC
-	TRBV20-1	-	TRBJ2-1	CSASSPGGWASYNEQFF	TGCAGTGCCAGCAGCCCCGGGGGCTGGGCCTCCTACAATGAGCAGTTCTTC
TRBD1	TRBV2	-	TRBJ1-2	CATRQGMVGYGYTF	TGTGCCACCAGACAGGGAATGGTGGGTTATGGCTACACCTTC
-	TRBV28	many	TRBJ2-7	CASSTSEEISYEQYF	TGTGCCAGCAGTACCAGCGAGGAGATCTCCTACGAGCAGTACTTC
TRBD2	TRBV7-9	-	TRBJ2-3	CASSTRTSGGEDTQYF	TGTGCCAGCAGCACCCGGACTAGCGGGGGGGAAGATACGCAGTATTTT
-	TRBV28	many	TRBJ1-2	CASSPGVALFGYTF	TGTGCCAGCAGCCCCGGGGTCGCCCTTTTTGGCTACACCTTC
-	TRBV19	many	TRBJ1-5	CASNPGRFYQPQHF	TGTGCCAGTAATCCGGGACGGTTCTATCAGCCCCAGCATTTT
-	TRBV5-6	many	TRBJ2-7	CASSLANYEQYF	TGTGCCAGCAGCTTGGCCAACTACGAGCAGTACTTC
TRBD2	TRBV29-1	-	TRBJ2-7	CSAVATSGGLPYEQYF	TGCAGCGCCGTCGCCACTAGCGGGGGACTCCCCTACGAGCAGTACTTC
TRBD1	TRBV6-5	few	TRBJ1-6	CVTKGTASSYNSPLHF	TGCGTTACGAAGGGGACAGCGAGCTCCTATAATTCACCCCTCCACTTT
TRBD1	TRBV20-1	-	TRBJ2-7	CSARVDRGPGYEQYF	TGCAGTGCTAGAGTGGACAGGGGTCCGGGCTACGAGCAGTACTTC
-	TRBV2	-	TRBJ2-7	CASGGQQYEQYF	TGTGCCAGCGGAGGACAGCAATACGAGCAGTACTTC
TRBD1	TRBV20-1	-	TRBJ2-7	CSANDRGHEQYF	TGCAGTGCTAATGACAGGGGACATGAGCAGTACTTC
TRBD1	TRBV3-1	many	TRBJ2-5	CASSQFGQGHQETQYF	TGTGCCAGCAGCCAGTTTGGACAGGGCCACCAAGAGACCCAGTACTTC
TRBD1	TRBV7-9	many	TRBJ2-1	CASSSSTGESLNEQFF	TGTGCCAGCAGCAGCTCCACAGGGGAAAGCCTCAATGAGCAGTTCTTC
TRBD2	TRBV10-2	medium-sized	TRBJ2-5	CASTGTSGQETQYF	TGCGCCAGCACCGGGACTAGCGGCCAAGAGACCCAGTACTTC
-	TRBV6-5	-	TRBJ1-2	CASSQDRDIRNGYTF	TGTGCCAGCAGTCAAGACCGGGACATTCGGAATGGCTACACCTTC
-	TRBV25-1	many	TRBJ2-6	CASSEYGGGGANVLTF	TGTGCCAGCAGTGAATATGGGGGTGGGGGGGCCAACGTCCTGACTTTC
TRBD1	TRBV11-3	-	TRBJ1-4	CASSSSTGDEKLFF	TGTGCCAGCAGCTCCTCGACAGGGGATGAAAAACTGTTTTTT
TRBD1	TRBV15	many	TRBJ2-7	CATSSDRWAYEQYF	TGTGCCACCAGCTCGGACAGGTGGGCCTACGAGCAGTACTTC
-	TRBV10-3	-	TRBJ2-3	CAITPRDQEGTQYF	TGTGCCATCACACCCCGGGATCAGGAGGGGACGCAGTATTTT
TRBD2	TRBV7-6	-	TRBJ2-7	CASSQLAGGPLNGQYF	TGTGCCAGCAGCCAATTGGCGGGGGGTCCTCTTAACGGGCAGTACTTC
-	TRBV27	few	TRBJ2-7	CASSYSGANLYEQYF	TGTGCCAGCAGTTACTCCGGGGCGAACCTCTACGAGCAGTACTTC
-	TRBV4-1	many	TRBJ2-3	CASSPTHLEGTTDTQYF	TGCGCCAGCAGCCCGACCCACTTGGAGGGGACCACAGATACGCAGTATTTT
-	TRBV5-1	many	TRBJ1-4	CASSLGQFSNEKLFF	TGCGCCAGCAGCTTAGGACAGTTCAGTAATGAAAAACTGTTTTTT
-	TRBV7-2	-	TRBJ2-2	CASTPSQVTGELFF	TGTGCCAGCACCCCCTCACAGGTCACCGGGGAGCTGTTTTTT
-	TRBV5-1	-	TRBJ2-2	CASSGRRNTGELFF	TGCGCCAGCAGCGGTCGCAGAAACACCGGGGAGCTGTTTTTT
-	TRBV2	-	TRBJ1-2	CASSQATYGYTF	TGTGCCAGCAGTCAGGCTACATATGGCTACACCTTC
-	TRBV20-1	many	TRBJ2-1	CSATPGTSSYNEQFF	TGCAGTGCTACTCCCGGGACTTCCTCCTACAATGAGCAGTTCTTC
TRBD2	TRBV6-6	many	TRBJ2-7	CATVRLAGGEQYF	TGTGCCACCGTTCGACTAGCGGGAGGCGAGCAGTACTTC
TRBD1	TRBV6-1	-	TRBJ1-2	CATHIQGRGYTF	TGTGCCACCCATATACAGGGGAGAGGCTACACCTTC